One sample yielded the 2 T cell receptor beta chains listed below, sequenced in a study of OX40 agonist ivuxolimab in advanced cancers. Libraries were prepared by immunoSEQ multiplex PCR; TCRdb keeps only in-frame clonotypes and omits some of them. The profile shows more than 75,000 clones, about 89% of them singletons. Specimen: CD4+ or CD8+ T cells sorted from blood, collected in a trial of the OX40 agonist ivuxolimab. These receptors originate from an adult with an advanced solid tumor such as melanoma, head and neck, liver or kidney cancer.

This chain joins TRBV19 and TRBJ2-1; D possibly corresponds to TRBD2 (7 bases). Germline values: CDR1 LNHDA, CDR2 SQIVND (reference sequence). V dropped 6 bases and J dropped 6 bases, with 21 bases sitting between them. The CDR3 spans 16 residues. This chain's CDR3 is CASSLYSGGGGNEQFF. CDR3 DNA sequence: TGTGCCAGTAGCTTATATAGCGGAGGGGGGGGCAATGAGCAGTTCTTC.

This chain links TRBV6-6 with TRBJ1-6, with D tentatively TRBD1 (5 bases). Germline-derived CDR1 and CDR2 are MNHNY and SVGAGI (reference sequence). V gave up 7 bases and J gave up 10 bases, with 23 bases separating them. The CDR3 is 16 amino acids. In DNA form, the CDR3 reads TGTGCCAGCAAACACCCAGGGTATCGGGGTGCCTCACCCCTCCACTTT. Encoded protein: CASKHPGYRGASPLHF.